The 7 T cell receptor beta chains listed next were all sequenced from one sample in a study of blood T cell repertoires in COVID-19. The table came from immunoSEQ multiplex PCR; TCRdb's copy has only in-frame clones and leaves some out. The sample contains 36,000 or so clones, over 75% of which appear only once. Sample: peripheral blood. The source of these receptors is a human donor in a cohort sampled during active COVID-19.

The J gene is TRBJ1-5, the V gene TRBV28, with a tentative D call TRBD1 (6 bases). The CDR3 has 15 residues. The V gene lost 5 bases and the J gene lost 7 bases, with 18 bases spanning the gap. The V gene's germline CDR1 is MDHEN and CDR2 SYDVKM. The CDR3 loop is CASSAVQGSGQPQHF. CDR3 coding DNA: TGTGCCAGCAGTGCAGTCCAGGGGTCAGGGCAGCCCCAGCATTTT.

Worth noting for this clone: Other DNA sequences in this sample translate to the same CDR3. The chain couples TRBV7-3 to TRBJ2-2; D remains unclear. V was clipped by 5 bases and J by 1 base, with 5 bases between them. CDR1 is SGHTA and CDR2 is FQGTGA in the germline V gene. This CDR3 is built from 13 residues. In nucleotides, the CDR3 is TGTGCCAGCAGCCCCAAGAACACCGGGGAGCTGTTTTTT. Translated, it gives CASSPKNTGELFF.

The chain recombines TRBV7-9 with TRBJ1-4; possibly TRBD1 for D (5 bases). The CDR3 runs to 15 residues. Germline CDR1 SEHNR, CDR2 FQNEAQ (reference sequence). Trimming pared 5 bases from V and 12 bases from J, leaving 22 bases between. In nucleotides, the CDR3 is TGTGCCAGCAGCCCCACGTGGGGCACGGTTGTGGAACTGTTTTTT. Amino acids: CASSPTWGTVVELFF.

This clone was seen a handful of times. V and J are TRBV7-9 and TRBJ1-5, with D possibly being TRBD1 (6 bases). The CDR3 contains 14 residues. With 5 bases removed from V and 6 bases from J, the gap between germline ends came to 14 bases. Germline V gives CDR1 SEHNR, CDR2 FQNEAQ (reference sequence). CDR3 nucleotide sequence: TGTGCCAGCAGCCACGGGGGGGCCGGTCAGCCCCAGCATTTT. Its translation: CASSHGGAGQPQHF.

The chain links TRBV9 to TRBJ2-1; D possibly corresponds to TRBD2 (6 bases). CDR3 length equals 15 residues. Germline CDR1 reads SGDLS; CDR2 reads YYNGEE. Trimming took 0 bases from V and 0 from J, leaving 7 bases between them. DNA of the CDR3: TGTGCCAGCAGCGTAGGCGGGACCTCCTACAATGAGCAGTTCTTC. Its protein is CASSVGGTSYNEQFF.

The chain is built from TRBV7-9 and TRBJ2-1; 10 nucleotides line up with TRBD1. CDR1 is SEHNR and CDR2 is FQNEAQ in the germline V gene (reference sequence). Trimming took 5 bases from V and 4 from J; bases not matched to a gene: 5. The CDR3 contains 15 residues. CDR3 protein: CASSPPGQGYNEQFF. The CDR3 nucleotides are TGTGCCAGCAGCCCCCCGGGACAGGGGTACAATGAGCAGTTCTTC.

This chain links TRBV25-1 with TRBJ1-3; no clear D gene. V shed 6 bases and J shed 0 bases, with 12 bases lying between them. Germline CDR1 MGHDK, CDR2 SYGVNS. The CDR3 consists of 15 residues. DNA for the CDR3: TGTGCCAGCAGCGATACGGGTTCCTCTGGAAACACCATATATTTT. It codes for CASSDTGSSGNTIYF.